One sample yielded the 23 T cell receptor beta chains listed below, sequenced in a study of cytomegalovirus exposure and HLA in healthy donors. Sequencing was performed with immunoSEQ multiplex PCR; in TCRdb, only in-frame clones are kept and a portion is missing. Altogether about 220,000 clones are present, approximately 88% being singletons, with the ten largest covering over 12%. The sample consisted of PBMCs. The receptors derive from a woman in her twenties or thirties in good health and CMV-seropositive.

The chain has TRBV5-6 and TRBJ1-5; D possibly corresponds to TRBD1 (6 bases). This CDR3 spans 15 amino acids. Trimming removed 0 bases at V and 4 bases at J, with 11 bases between. CDR1 and CDR2 from the germline V gene are SGHDT and YYEEEE. The CDR3 loop is CASSLDGGRNQPQHF. In DNA form, the CDR3 reads TGTGCCAGCAGCTTGGATGGGGGCCGTAATCAGCCCCAGCATTTT.

The CDR3 nucleotides read TGCGCCAGCTGTAAAGGAGACACTGAAGCTTTCTTT. Amino acids: CASCKGDTEAFF. V and J are TRBV10-2 and TRBJ1-1; D gene unclear. Trimming removed 8 bases at V and 3 bases at J, with 10 bases between. Germline CDR1 WSHSY, CDR2 SAAADI. The CDR3 spans 12 residues.

This clone was picked up a small number of times. V usage is TRBV25-1 and J usage is TRBJ2-7, with 7 bases matching TRBD1. The CDR3 runs 12 residues. The V and J ends lost 7 bases and 5 bases, in that order; junction bases with no gene match: 5. Looked up from germline, CDR1 is MGHDK and CDR2 is SYGVNS. This chain's CDR3 is CASMRGRDEQYF. CDR3 DNA sequence: TGTGCCAGCATGAGGGGGCGTGACGAGCAGTACTTC.

The V gene is TRBV28, the J gene TRBJ2-4; the D is unclear. The V gene's germline CDR1 is MDHEN and CDR2 SYDVKM. The CDR3 runs 12 residues. The V and J ends lost 8 bases and 0 bases respectively, with 5 bases between them. The CDR3 DNA follows: TGTGCCAGCGGGCTAGCCAAAAACATTCAGTACTTC. As protein: CASGLAKNIQYF.

The chain combines TRBV27 with TRBJ1-5, with 8 bases fitting TRBD1. The CDR3 sequence is 14 residues long. J lost 5 bases, V lost 5 bases, and 5 bases had no gene match. Germline-derived CDR1 and CDR2 are MNHEY and SMNVEV (reference sequence). Written as DNA, the CDR3 is TGTGCCAGCAGTGGGACAGGATCCTATCAGCCCCAGCATTTT. Its translation: CASSGTGSYQPQHF.

The chain employs TRBV7-8 and TRBJ1-1, with D tentatively TRBD1 (5 bases). The CDR3 loop spans 14 amino acids. Germline-derived CDR1 and CDR2 are SGHVS and FQNEAQ. The V end lost 7 bases, the J end lost 0 bases, and 12 bases lay between the germline ends. The CDR3 DNA follows: TGTGCCAGCAACATAGGGGTCATGAACACTGAAGCTTTCTTT. As protein: CASNIGVMNTEAFF.

The gene calls are TRBV15 and TRBJ1-2; D is perhaps TRBD1 (6 bases). Germline V gene sequence: CDR1 LNHNV, CDR2 YYDKDF (reference sequence). This CDR3 has 14 residues. V was clipped by 1 base and J by 8 bases, with 14 bases between them. CDR3 protein: CATSRGGGAQGYTF. CDR3 nucleotide sequence: TGTGCCACCAGCAGAGGTGGGGGGGCGCAAGGCTACACCTTC.

The chain employs TRBV7-2 and TRBJ2-3; 9 bases match TRBD2. V trimming: 5 bases; J trimming: 8 bases; junction bases outside the gene matches: 8. Per the germline V gene, CDR1 is SGHTA and CDR2 is FQGNSA. The CDR3 loop spans 14 amino acids. In nucleotides, the CDR3 is TGTGCCAGCAGCGCCGACCCTAGCGGGATTACGCAGTATTTT. Its translation: CASSADPSGITQYF.

Only one count was recorded for this clone. The chain links TRBV11-2 to TRBJ2-5; D may be TRBD1 or TRBD2 (5 bases each). The germline V gene encodes CDR1 SGHAT and CDR2 FQNNGV. The CDR3 length is 14 residues. The ends were cut back, 1 base at V and 0 bases at J, with 6 bases in the middle. DNA for the CDR3: TGTGCCAGCAGCTTAGGGGGGTACCAAGAGACCCAGTACTTC. It encodes CASSLGGYQETQYF.

Worth noting for this clone: In the same sample, other DNA sequences code for this CDR3. V and J are TRBV5-1 and TRBJ2-1, with a tentative D call TRBD2 (5 bases). The V end was cut by 0 bases, the J end by 1 base, with 5 bases between. The CDR3 runs 14 residues. Germline-derived CDR1 and CDR2 are SGHRS and YFSETQ. The CDR3 bases are TGCGCCAGCAGCTTGGCGGGGTCCTACAATGAGCAGTTCTTC. The encoded protein is CASSLAGSYNEQFF.

This clone was seen a handful of times. This sequence joins TRBV6-1 and TRBJ2-7; D is unclear. The CDR3 totals 13 residues. The V end was cut by 6 bases, the J end by 3 bases, with 12 bases between. The germline CDR1 and CDR2 sequences are MNHNS and SASEGT. The CDR3 nucleotides read TGTGCCAGCAGACCCAGAACGTACTACGAGCAGTACTTC. It translates to CASRPRTYYEQYF.

The rearrangement joins TRBV2 to TRBJ2-1; D not resolved. The ends were cut back, 6 bases at V and 7 bases at J, with 7 bases in the middle. CDR1 is SNHLY, CDR2 FYNNEI, per germline. The CDR3 runs to 11 residues. Written as DNA, the CDR3 is TGTGCCAGCAGCCCCATTAATGAGCAGTTCTTC. Translation gives CASSPINEQFF. The full variable domain, completed using reference TRBV2 and TRBJ2-1, is EPEVTQTPSHQVTQMGQEVILRCVPISNHLYFYWYRQILGQKVEFLVSFYNNEISEKSEIFDDQFSVERPDGSNFTLKIRSTKLEDSAMYFCASSPINEQFFGPGTRLTVL.

The V call is TRBV15, the J call TRBJ2-7, with D possibly called TRBD1 or TRBD2 (5 bases each). V dropped 3 bases and J dropped 5 bases, with 11 bases sitting between them. The germline gives CDR1 LNHNV, CDR2 YYDKDF (reference sequence). The CDR3 length is 13 residues. CDR3 region: CATSRDRGDEQYF. CDR3 DNA sequence: TGTGCCACCAGCAGGGACCGAGGGGACGAGCAGTACTTC.

A few counts support this clone. The rearrangement links TRBV7-3 to TRBJ2-5; D is possibly TRBD1 (5 bases). CDR3 length: 13 residues. Germline V gene data show CDR1 as SGHTA and CDR2 as FQGTGA. Trimming took 4 bases from V and 5 from J, leaving 11 bases between them. The CDR3 is CASSSQGRETQYF. CDR3 coding DNA: TGTGCCAGCAGCTCTCAGGGAAGGGAGACCCAGTACTTC.

The chain employs TRBV5-6 and TRBJ2-1; 7 bases align to TRBD2. Per the germline V gene, CDR1 is SGHDT and CDR2 is YYEEEE. V shed 5 bases, J shed 9 bases, and the junction held 17 bases outside the gene matches. This CDR3 region has 16 residues. CDR3 nucleotide sequence: TGTGCCAGCAGTTGGGATGGACTAGTACTAGGTCGTGAGCAGTTCTTC. This codes for CASSWDGLVLGREQFF.

This chain connects TRBV29-1 to TRBJ2-6; D gene uncertain. This CDR3 contains 15 residues. The V gene's germline CDR1 is SQVTM and CDR2 ANQGSEA. V dropped 0 bases and J dropped 3 bases, with 9 bases sitting between them. CDR3 sequence (DNA): TGCAGCGTTGAAGAAGGTAACGATGGGGCCAACGTCCTGACTTTC. As protein: CSVEEGNDGANVLTF.

V and J are TRBV4-2 and TRBJ2-1; D possibly corresponds to TRBD2 (6 bases). CDR3 length: 15 amino acids. V lost 6 bases, J lost 5 bases, and 17 bases lay in between. Germline-derived CDR1 and CDR2 are LGHNA and YNFKEQ. The CDR3 DNA reads as TGTGCCAGCAGGGGGGGAAGGGAGAATAACAATGAGCAGTTCTTC. Translated: CASRGGRENNNEQFF.

This clone was detected once. The chain carries TRBV25-1 and TRBJ1-1, with a possible D match to TRBD1 (5 bases). The CDR3 has 12 amino acids. Trimming shortened V by 4 bases and J by 9 bases, and 12 bases separated the two germline ends. Germline CDR1 MGHDK, CDR2 SYGVNS. The CDR3 here is CASSVGQGKAFF. In nucleotides, the CDR3 is TGTGCCAGCAGTGTTGGGCAGGGCAAAGCTTTCTTT.

This rearrangement joins TRBV25-1 to TRBJ2-7, with 7 nucleotides matching TRBD2. The ends lost 3 bases at V and 1 base at J; junction bases unmatched: 9. The CDR3 spans 16 residues. Looked up from germline, CDR1 is MGHDK and CDR2 is SYGVNS. The CDR3 sequence is CASSESRPSGSYEQYF. CDR3 bases: TGTGCCAGCAGTGAGTCTAGGCCTAGCGGATCCTACGAGCAGTACTTC.

The CDR3 sequence is CASRPAGTENIQYF. The CDR3 coding sequence is TGTGCCAGCAGGCCCGCCGGGACCGAAAACATTCAGTACTTC. This sequence joins TRBV11-2 and TRBJ2-4; D may be TRBD1 or TRBD2 (5 bases each). Germline assignment: CDR1 SGHAT and CDR2 FQNNGV. The V end lost 6 bases, the J end lost 5 bases, and 14 bases lay between the germline ends. CDR3 length equals 14 residues.

The rearrangement joins TRBV6-5 to TRBJ1-1, with TRBD1 matching over 8 bases. The V gene's germline CDR1 is MNHEY and CDR2 SVGAGI. This CDR3 has 15 residues. Unmatched junction bases numbered 8, after V lost 5 bases and J lost 3 bases. The CDR3 loop reads CASSPKQTGDTEAFF. The CDR3 DNA follows: TGTGCCAGCAGTCCCAAGCAGACAGGGGACACTGAAGCTTTCTTT.

The chain joins TRBV13 to TRBJ2-7; D is uncertain. Germline lookup yields CDR1 PRHDT and CDR2 FYEKMQ (reference sequence). Trimming left V 5 bases short and J 0 bases short, with 5 bases between. This CDR3 spans 12 amino acids. CDR3 DNA: TGTGCCAGCAGCCGTCCCTCCTACGAGCAGTACTTC. It yields the protein CASSRPSYEQYF.

The CDR3 DNA follows: TGCAGCGTTTCCCAGAGACTCACCGGGGAGCTGTTTTTT. This codes for CSVSQRLTGELFF. The V gene is TRBV29-1, the J gene TRBJ2-2; D is ambiguous. V was shortened by 5 bases and J by 4 bases, with 11 bases between the two germline ends. The CDR3 totals 13 residues. Germline loops: CDR1 SQVTM, CDR2 ANQGSEA.